These 30 T cell receptor beta chains share one sample of origin, sequenced in a study of beta chain features in type 1 diabetes (dated by TCRdb to the late 2010s). The protocol used for the library was the immunoSEQ multiplex PCR assay. The entire amount of isolated RNA was reverse transcribed using the High Capacity cDNA Reverse Transcription Kit, so the sequenced TCRB transcripts were expressed ones. TCRdb retrieved this table from immuneACCESS and kept in-frame rearrangements only. Not all clones are present; in checked studies, unresolved V genes account for under half, and no reason is known for the remainder. This sample holds some 900,000 clones; around a sixth were observed only once. Of the sample, about 0.02% falls within the top ten clones. Input material: naive CD4+ T cells from blood. In the paper's terms, the cell subset or site label means: true naive CD4+ T cells. The receptors shown here come from a woman between 18 and 30 years old in good health.

The rearrangement links TRBV29-1 to TRBJ2-7; 9 nucleotides align to TRBD2. Trimming cost V 4 bases and J 3 bases; bases outside gene matches: 7. This CDR3 spans 14 amino acids. Germline lookup yields CDR1 SQVTM and CDR2 ANQGSEA. The DNA for the CDR3 is TGCAGCGTTGGTTATCTAGCGGGAATCTACGAGCAGTACTTC. Protein sequence: CSVGYLAGIYEQYF.

This clone was seen a few times. The chain employs TRBV4-1 and TRBJ2-7, with D uncertain. The CDR3 totals 16 residues. Between the trimmed V and J ends, which lost 6 bases and 0 bases, there was a span of 18 bases. In germline, CDR1 is MGHRA, CDR2 YSYEKL. In DNA form, the CDR3 reads TGCGCCAGCAGTCGGCTTGGCGGTCTCTTCTCCTACGAGCAGTACTTC. Encoded protein: CASSRLGGLFSYEQYF.

This clone appeared a few times. The gene calls are TRBV4-2 and TRBJ1-5; D gene unclear. Germline assignment: CDR1 LGHNA and CDR2 YNFKEQ. The CDR3 is made up of 14 amino acids. Trimming shortened V by 2 bases and J by 4 bases, and 9 bases separated the two germline ends. The CDR3, as DNA: TGTGCCAGCAGCCAATCGGGAGGAAATCAGCCCCAGCATTTT. Protein: CASSQSGGNQPQHF.

V and J are TRBV29-1 and TRBJ2-1; D might be TRBD1 (7 bases). CDR1 SQVTM and CDR2 ANQGSEA come from the germline V gene. Trimming removed 5 bases from V and 5 bases from J, with 13 bases in between. The CDR3 consists of 13 residues. CDR3 sequence: CSVRRGLNNEQFF. CDR3 coding DNA: TGCAGCGTTCGGAGGGGGCTCAACAATGAGCAGTTCTTC.

The CDR3, as DNA: TGTGCCACCAGCAAGACAGGGGTCCCCTACGAGCAGTACTTC. Translation gives CATSKTGVPYEQYF. This chain links TRBV15 with TRBJ2-7; TRBD1 agrees at 8 bases. Germline assignment: CDR1 LNHNV and CDR2 YYDKDF (reference sequence). V lost 4 bases and J lost 2; bases outside the gene matches: 4. This CDR3 is 14 amino acids long.

The chain has TRBV28 and TRBJ2-6; 9 positions match TRBD1. The V gene end was trimmed by 5 bases and the J gene end by 1 base; junction bases not matched to a gene: 9. Germline assignment: CDR1 MDHEN and CDR2 SYDVKM. This CDR3 has 18 residues. The CDR3 is CASSPWTGEGSGANVLTF. The CDR3 nucleotides read TGTGCCAGCAGTCCGTGGACAGGGGAAGGATCTGGGGCCAACGTCCTGACTTTC. The full variable domain, with the rest looked up from reference TRBV28 and TRBJ2-6, is DVKVTQSSRYLVKRTGEKVFLECVQDMDHENMFWYRQDPGLGLRLIYFSYDVKMKEKGDIPEGYSVSREKKERFSLILESASTNQTSMYLCASSPWTGEGSGANVLTFGAGSRLTVL.

The rearrangement uses TRBV14 and TRBJ2-5; TRBD2 aligns across 9 bases. Trimming removed 5 bases from V and 4 bases from J; junction bases left unmatched: 2. CDR1 SGHDN and CDR2 FVKESK come from the germline V gene. The CDR3 contains 13 residues. This chain's CDR3 is CASSFSGRETQYF. DNA for the CDR3: TGTGCCAGCAGCTTTAGCGGGAGAGAGACCCAGTACTTC.

The table lists this clone with a few counts. The chain uses TRBV19 and TRBJ2-2; D is unresolved. The germline CDR1 and CDR2 sequences are LNHDA and SQIVND (reference sequence). V was pared by 6 bases and J by 7 bases, with 15 bases between. CDR3 size: 14 residues. The DNA for the CDR3 is TGTGCCAGTAGCGGTCGTGTCTTAGGCGGGGAGCTGTTTTTT. The encoded protein is CASSGRVLGGELFF.

This clone showed up just a few times. Other nucleotide sequences in the sample specify the same CDR3. The chain links TRBV28 to TRBJ1-5, with 7 positions matching TRBD1. Germline CDR1 and CDR2: MDHEN and SYDVKM. This CDR3 is built from 14 residues. The trim removed 5 bases at V and 1 base at J, leaving 2 bases unmatched. CDR3 coding DNA: TGTGCCAGCAGTCCAGGGGGGAGCAATCAGCCCCAGCATTTT. The encoded protein is CASSPGGSNQPQHF.

This clone occurred a few times. This chain joins TRBV10-2 and TRBJ2-1; weak D call: TRBD2 (7 bases). The CDR3 sequence is 20 residues long. From germline, CDR1 is WSHSY and CDR2 SAAADI. V lost 6 bases and J 6 bases, leaving 33 bases between the germline ends. CDR3 in DNA: TGCGCCAGCAGCTCAAGTGTTTGGGTCTCAGGGAGGGGGGTTCGCAATGAGCAGTTCTTC. Protein: CASSSSVWVSGRGVRNEQFF.

This clone was observed a handful of times. The chain carries TRBV7-9 and TRBJ2-1; 8 bases agree with TRBD2. The length of the CDR3 is 17 residues. Per germline, CDR1 SEHNR and CDR2 FQNEAQ (reference sequence). Losses at the gene ends were 5 bases for V and 7 bases for J; bases not matched to a gene: 16. The CDR3 sequence: CASSPKFWTSLDNEQFF. The CDR3 nucleotides read TGTGCCAGCAGCCCCAAATTTTGGACTAGCCTGGATAATGAGCAGTTCTTC.

This chain connects TRBV19 to TRBJ2-1; no definite D call. The CDR3 consists of 13 residues. Germline CDR1 and CDR2: LNHDA and SQIVND (reference sequence). Trimming took off 3 bases at V and 6 bases at J, with 9 bases between the two ends. This CDR3 reads CASSISAGNEQFF. The CDR3 DNA is TGTGCCAGTAGTATTTCTGCTGGCAATGAGCAGTTCTTC. Together with reference TRBV19 and TRBJ2-1, the CDR3 gives the full variable domain: DGGITQSPKYLFRKEGQNVTLSCEQNLNHDAMYWYRQDPGQGLRLIYYSQIVNDFQKGDIAEGYSVSREKKESFPLTVTSAQKNPTAFYLCASSISAGNEQFFGPGTRLTVL.

A note on this clone: Other DNA sequences within the sample encode an identical CDR3. The V and J genes are TRBV19 and TRBJ2-2; D gene unclear. This CDR3 contains 14 residues. Looked up from germline, CDR1 is LNHDA and CDR2 is SQIVND (reference sequence). The V end was cut by 3 bases, the J end by 2 bases, with 7 bases between. This CDR3 is CASSIFGNTGELFF. CDR3 bases: TGTGCCAGTAGTATTTTCGGTAACACCGGGGAGCTGTTTTTT.

The chain carries TRBV28 and TRBJ2-5; D remains unclear. Germline values: CDR1 MDHEN, CDR2 SYDVKM. CDR3 size: 13 residues. The V and J ends lost 3 bases and 5 bases respectively, with 10 bases between them. CDR3 residues: CASSFPGQETQYF. The CDR3 coding sequence is TGTGCCAGCAGTTTTCCAGGTCAGGAGACCCAGTACTTC.

The chain combines TRBV15 with TRBJ2-1; TRBD1 matches 9 bases. The CDR3 totals 16 residues. From germline, CDR1 is LNHNV and CDR2 YYDKDF (reference sequence). With 3 bases clipped from V and 10 bases from J, the junction kept 13 bases outside the gene matches. The CDR3 DNA follows: TGTGCCACCAGCAGTTCTCCGGGACAGGGATCCTACGAGCAGTTCTTC. Encoded protein: CATSSSPGQGSYEQFF.

This clone has a handful of counts. The V call is TRBV25-1, the J call TRBJ1-1; no clear D gene. V was shortened by 8 bases and J by 7 bases, with 14 bases between the two germline ends. Germline V gene data show CDR1 as MGHDK and CDR2 as SYGVNS. This CDR3 has 12 residues. CDR3 loop: CASGGRLGEAFF. The CDR3 DNA follows: TGTGCCAGCGGTGGCAGATTGGGTGAAGCTTTCTTT.

This chain links TRBV9 with TRBJ2-6; D gene unclear. Per germline, CDR1 SGDLS and CDR2 YYNGEE. This CDR3 contains 14 residues. The V and J ends lost 4 bases and 0 bases respectively, with 5 bases between them. The CDR3 DNA reads as TGTGCCAGCAGCCCCATCTCTGGGGCCAACGTCCTGACTTTC. Its protein product is CASSPISGANVLTF.

The rearrangement joins TRBV6-5 to TRBJ2-5; unclear D gene. This CDR3 region has 13 residues. V lost 3 bases and J lost 1, with 6 bases in between. Germline assignment: CDR1 MNHEY and CDR2 SVGAGI. DNA of the CDR3: TGTGCCAGCAGTTATGGCTCCCAAGAGACCCAGTACTTC. This encodes CASSYGSQETQYF.

This clone was recorded a few times. The chain employs TRBV6-6 and TRBJ2-7; D is ambiguous. The CDR3 is made up of 13 amino acids. Germline V CDR1 and CDR2: MNHNY, SVGAGI (reference sequence). V gave up 2 bases and J gave up 5 bases, with 10 bases separating them. CDR3 region: CASSYEGVDEQYF. CDR3 nucleotide sequence: TGTGCCAGCAGTTACGAAGGAGTTGACGAGCAGTACTTC.

This clone was counted only a few times. The chain has TRBV5-4 and TRBJ2-1; 12 bases line up with TRBD2. Per the germline V gene, CDR1 is SGHNT and CDR2 is YYREEE (reference sequence). The CDR3 loop spans 16 amino acids. Trimming removed 5 bases from V and 1 base from J; junction bases left unmatched: 4. This chain's CDR3 is CASRTSGSLSYNEQFF. In DNA, the CDR3 is TGTGCCAGCAGGACTAGCGGGAGCCTGTCCTACAATGAGCAGTTCTTC.

This clone was counted between two and nine times. This sequence joins TRBV7-3 and TRBJ2-2; TRBD2 agrees at 12 bases. With V trimmed by 4 bases and J by 5 bases, 5 bases remained unmatched. Looked up from germline, CDR1 is SGHTA and CDR2 is FQGTGA. The CDR3 has 16 residues. This chain's CDR3 is CASSSLTSGSTGELFF. CDR3 DNA: TGTGCCAGCAGCTCCCTGACTAGCGGGAGTACCGGGGAGCTGTTTTTT.

The rearrangement joins TRBV25-1 to TRBJ2-7; possibly TRBD1 for D (5 bases). Trimming pared 7 bases from V and 0 bases from J, leaving 7 bases between. CDR3 length: 12 amino acids. The V gene's germline CDR1 is MGHDK and CDR2 SYGVNS. The CDR3 DNA follows: TGTGCCAGCAAGGGGATCTCCTACGAGCAGTACTTC. This translates into CASKGISYEQYF.

This clone was detected only a few times. The genes are TRBV6-6 and TRBJ2-7; TRBD2 matches at 10 bases. V trimming: 4 bases; J trimming: 6 bases; junction bases outside the gene matches: 6. The CDR3 is made up of 14 amino acids. Germline V gives CDR1 MNHNY, CDR2 SVGAGI (reference sequence). The CDR3 nucleotides are TGTGCCAGCAGTTTAACTAGCGGGAACCTCGAGCAGTACTTC. It specifies CASSLTSGNLEQYF.

This clone was seen only a few times. The CDR3 DNA follows: TGTGCCAGCAATGAGGGGGGAACGGGTAAACTGTTTTTT. Translated, it gives CASNEGGTGKLFF. V is TRBV28 and J is TRBJ1-4; a possible D gene is TRBD1 (6 bases). The V gene lost 7 bases and the J gene lost 11 bases, with 17 bases spanning the gap. The CDR3 is 13 residues long. The germline CDR1 and CDR2 sequences are MDHEN and SYDVKM. The full variable domain, its missing parts supplied by reference TRBV28 and TRBJ1-4, is DVKVTQSSRYLVKRTGEKVFLECVQDMDHENMFWYRQDPGLGLRLIYFSYDVKMKEKGDIPEGYSVSREKKERFSLILESASTNQTSMYLCASNEGGTGKLFFGSGTQLSVL.

A few counts support this clone. V usage is TRBV28 and J usage is TRBJ2-1; TRBD2 matches 12 bases. This CDR3 is built from 15 residues. Trimming took 2 bases from V and 8 from J; bases not matched to a gene: 4. CDR1 is MDHEN and CDR2 is SYDVKM in the germline V gene. CDR3 sequence: CASSLTSGRFYEQFF. Here the CDR3 DNA reads TGTGCCAGCAGTTTAACTAGCGGGAGGTTCTATGAGCAGTTCTTC.

The chain has TRBV28 and TRBJ2-7; 7 bases are shared with TRBD1. After removal of 6 bases from V and 3 bases from J, the junction contained 8 bases not matched to a gene. CDR3 length: 14 residues. CDR1 and CDR2 from the germline V gene are MDHEN and SYDVKM. CDR3 in DNA: TGTGCCAGCAGCCCCCGACAGGGAATCTACGAGCAGTACTTC. Its translation is CASSPRQGIYEQYF.

The chain is built from TRBV6-5 and TRBJ1-1; D may be TRBD1 (5 bases). The CDR3 spans 11 residues. V dropped 8 bases and J dropped 1 base, with 5 bases sitting between them. Germline V gene data show CDR1 as MNHEY and CDR2 as SVGAGI. As DNA, the CDR3 is TGTGCCAGCGGGGGGAACACTGAAGCTTTCTTT. The encoded protein is CASGGNTEAFF.

The rearrangement links TRBV5-1 to TRBJ2-5; D is unclear. V lost 2 bases to trimming and J lost 1 base, with 9 bases between them. CDR1 SGHRS and CDR2 YFSETQ come from the germline V gene. The CDR3 is 14 amino acids. CDR3: CASSFWVLQETQYF. In nucleotides, the CDR3 is TGCGCCAGCAGCTTCTGGGTCCTCCAAGAGACCCAGTACTTC.

The CDR3 region has the DNA TGTGCCAGCAGCTTAGGAACTAGCGGAGGCACAGATACGCAGTATTTT. Its protein is CASSLGTSGGTDTQYF. V is TRBV7-2 and J is TRBJ2-3; 8 bases line up with TRBD2. CDR1 is SGHTA, CDR2 FQGNSA, per germline. This CDR3 has 16 amino acids. With 1 base clipped from V and 1 base from J, the junction kept 4 bases outside the gene matches.

V is TRBV27 and J is TRBJ2-2, with 11 bases lining up with TRBD1. The ends lost 2 bases at V and 6 bases at J; junction bases unmatched: 5. This CDR3 has 16 residues. Germline V CDR1 and CDR2: MNHEY, SMNVEV (reference sequence). DNA for the CDR3: TGTGCCAGCAGTTTAAGTAGGACAGGGGGCCCCGGGGAGCTGTTTTTT. Amino acid sequence: CASSLSRTGGPGELFF.